One and the same sample provided the 9 T cell receptor beta chains below, sequenced in a study of identical twins. TCRdb fed the 5' RACE reads into MiXCR, producing one record per CDR3 protein. The data contain approximately 690,000 distinct CDR3 sequences, around 6.1% of them seen just once; the ten biggest clones take up about 1.8%. Sequencing used naive T cells sorted from blood. The receptors originated from a young man in good health.

This clonotype was seen ten or more times. V usage is TRBV7-9 and J usage is TRBJ2-3; D gene ambiguous. V was trimmed by 1 base and J by 0 bases, leaving 8 bases between them. The germline gives CDR1 SEHNR, CDR2 FQNEAQ (reference sequence). CDR3 length: 15 amino acids. CDR3 region: CASSLVTASTDTQYF. Written as DNA, the CDR3 is TGTGCCAGCAGCTTAGTGACGGCTAGCACAGATACGCAGTATTTT.

This clonotype was seen a few times. The chain has TRBV19 and TRBJ2-2; D gene uncertain. Per germline, CDR1 LNHDA and CDR2 SQIVND (reference sequence). This CDR3 comprises 12 residues. V was shortened by 6 bases and J by 4 bases, with 6 bases between the two germline ends. The CDR3 DNA reads as TGTGCCAGTAGGATTTTCACCGGGGAGCTGTTTTTT. This translates into CASRIFTGELFF.

This clonotype was found many times. The chain has TRBV15 and TRBJ1-5; perhaps TRBD1 as D (5 bases). Germline assignment: CDR1 LNHNV and CDR2 YYDKDF (reference sequence). V lost 2 bases and J 5 bases, leaving 10 bases between the germline ends. The CDR3 contains 14 residues. The CDR3 DNA reads as TGTGCCACCAGCAGACAGGGTCCGGATCAGCCCCAGCATTTT. Amino acids: CATSRQGPDQPQHF.

This clonotype was seen at least ten times. This chain connects TRBV12-3 or TRBV12-4 to TRBJ2-3; 7 bases align to TRBD1. This CDR3 has 15 amino acids. V was clipped by 7 bases and J by 3 bases; unmatched bases: 10. In DNA, the CDR3 is TGTGCCAGCACCCCACGGGCAGGGGGAACAGATACGCAGTATTTT. Translated, it gives CASTPRAGGTDTQYF.

The table lists this clonotype with a few counts. V usage is TRBV11-2 and J usage is TRBJ1-6; D possibly corresponds to TRBD1 (5 bases). The germline V gene has CDR1 SGHAT and CDR2 FQNNGV. V lost 0 bases to trimming and J lost 9 bases, with 18 bases between them. This CDR3 is 17 amino acids long. Here the CDR3 reads CASSLDSPGALGSPLHF. CDR3 coding DNA: TGTGCCAGCAGCTTAGATAGCCCCGGGGCGTTGGGTTCACCCCTCCACTTT.

This clonotype was detected only a few times. The chain links TRBV5-1 to TRBJ2-7; D gene ambiguous. Germline V gene sequence: CDR1 SGHRS, CDR2 YFSETQ. V gave up 2 bases and J gave up 5 bases, with 17 bases separating them. The length of the CDR3 is 15 residues. CDR3 sequence reads: CASSFPMAERDEQYF. CDR3 coding DNA: TGCGCCAGCAGCTTCCCTATGGCCGAAAGGGACGAGCAGTACTTC.

This clonotype was picked up many times. This chain uses TRBV12-3 or TRBV12-4 with TRBJ1-1; D perhaps matches TRBD1 (6 bases). The V and J ends lost 8 bases and 0 bases respectively, with 16 bases between them. This CDR3 spans 15 amino acids. CDR3 bases: TGTGCCAGCGGAGGGGGAGCCCTTATGAACACTGAAGCTTTCTTT. Its translation is CASGGGALMNTEAFF.

V is TRBV11-2 and J is TRBJ1-2, with a tentative D call TRBD1 (5 bases). The CDR3 is 14 amino acids. Trimming left V 5 bases short and J 4 bases short, with 14 bases between. The germline V gene encodes CDR1 SGHAT and CDR2 FQNNGV. The CDR3 reads CASSPSGRGYGYTF. In nucleotides, the CDR3 is TGTGCCAGCAGCCCCTCAGGGAGAGGCTATGGCTACACCTTC.

This clonotype was seen a few times. This chain links TRBV9 with TRBJ2-7, with TRBD1 identical over 8 bases. CDR3 size: 15 residues. The germline gives CDR1 SGDLS, CDR2 YYNGEE. V shed 3 bases and J 3 bases; nucleotides not matched to a gene: 8. The CDR3 spells CASSAGQVISYEQYF. Here the CDR3 DNA reads TGTGCCAGCAGCGCGGGACAGGTGATAAGCTACGAGCAGTACTTC.